The text below deals with one T cell receptor (beta chain). Its specificity is unknown. This sample was taken from a study of breast tumors, draining lymph nodes, adjacent tissues. Study-level findings and limits: Compared with lymph nodes, tumors were less diverse; compared with nontumor tissue, more. Data only fit, rather than demonstrated, lymph node origin of most tumor T cells. Luminal-like breast cancer showed significantly greater tumor-nontumor repertoire similarity than basal-like breast cancer did.

The lymph nodes were axillary draining lymph nodes from breast cancer patients. TCRdb processed the multiplex PCR reads anew with MiXCR; each CDR3 protein has one entry. The sample includes approximately 100,000 distinct CDR3 sequences, approximately 21% of them seen just once. This CDR3 is 15 amino acids long. Trimming removed 6 bases from V and 5 bases from J; junction bases left unmatched: 5. Germline CDR1 MDHEN, CDR2 SYDVKM. The V call is TRBV28, the J call TRBJ2-2; 11 nucleotides match TRBD2. This clonotype originated in a female donor with breast cancer. Some clones in this sample may be carry-over from other donors' samples. The sample consisted of axillary lymph node tissue. The CDR3 loop reads CASRAGLAATGELFF. The DNA of the CDR3 is TGTGCCAGCAGAGCGGGACTAGCGGCGACCGGGGAGCTGTTTTTT.